The T cell receptor (beta chain) described here comes from a study of blood T cell repertoires in COVID-19. Whole-study context: From T cells, B-cell-depleted T cells, or PBMCs came the material, which was cDNA or gDNA.

V was trimmed by 5 bases and J by 0 bases, leaving 11 bases between them. CDR1 and CDR2 (germline): MNHEY, SMNVEV (reference sequence). This CDR3 is built from 15 residues. Profiling relied on immunoSEQ multiplex PCR, and the TCRdb table lists in-frame clones only, not all of them. The table includes some 220,000 clones, more than 65% detected once. This clone was counted a single time. This chain joins TRBV27 and TRBJ2-1, with D possibly TRBD2 on 6 matching bases. The origin of this receptor is a man aged 50 to 60 with active or convalescent COVID-19. Sequenced input: peripheral blood. DNA of the CDR3: TGTGCCAGCAGTGGGGGACTCACCTCCTACAATGAGCAGTTCTTC. Residues: CASSGGLTSYNEQFF.